The 24 T cell receptor beta chains below all came from one sample that was sequenced in a study of vaccination and CD4 T cells after COVID-19. Time point: late sampling 161 to 241 days after vaccination in three convalescent patients. Treatment indicated: approximately nine-day PBMC culture with coronavirus spike peptide pools or control peptides (ViraFEST assay). These receptors have no identified antigens. Scientists ran DNA taken from cultured CD4+ T cells through the Oncomine TCR Beta short-read assay for sequencing. TCRdb called the PCR reads again in MiXCR, with one record for every CDR3 protein. The sample records 20,000 to 30,000 distinct CDR3 sequences, 30% being singletons. Sample: CD4+ T cells from blood, cultured in vitro, taken about 7 months after SARS-CoV-2 vaccination. These receptors originate from a human donor who had recovered from COVID-19.

This chain joins TRBV19 and TRBJ2-1, with D maybe TRBD2 (6 bases). The CDR3 runs to 14 residues. V lost 9 bases and J lost 0, with 12 bases in between. Germline lookup yields CDR1 LNHDA and CDR2 SQIVND (reference sequence). As DNA, the CDR3 is TGTGCCAGCCATGCCGGGAGCTCCTACAATGAGCAGTTCTTC. As protein: CASHAGSSYNEQFF. Based on the CDR3 plus reference TRBV19 and TRBJ2-1, the full variable domain is DGGITQSPKYLFRKEGQNVTLSCEQNLNHDAMYWYRQDPGQGLRLIYYSQIVNDFQKGDIAEGYSVSREKKESFPLTVTSAQKNPTAFYLCASHAGSSYNEQFFGPGTRLTVL.

A note on this clonotype: Its ends do not fully match the called genes, so a read error is possible. This rearrangement joins TRBV20-1 to TRBJ2-5; no definite D call. This CDR3 is built from 15 residues. Germline values: CDR1 DFQATT, CDR2 SNEGSKA (reference sequence). CDR3 in amino acids: CSARDRRGSEEAQYF. As DNA, the CDR3 is TGCAGTGCTAGAGATCGACGCGGTTCAGAAGAGGCCCAGTACTTC.

The chain is built from TRBV20-1 and TRBJ1-5, with D possibly TRBD1 on 5 matching bases. Deletions cut 3 bases from V and 2 bases from J, with 20 bases between. CDR1 DFQATT and CDR2 SNEGSKA come from the germline V gene (reference sequence). This CDR3 is built from 17 residues. The CDR3 region is CSARQSGPGGGNQPQHF. In nucleotides, the CDR3 is TGCAGTGCTAGGCAATCCGGGCCGGGGGGAGGCAATCAGCCCCAGCATTTT.

V is TRBV7-3 and J is TRBJ2-5; 10 bases line up with TRBD2. The CDR3 loop spans 15 amino acids. The V and J ends lost 2 bases and 2 bases, in that order; junction bases with no gene match: 2. Germline CDR1 and CDR2: SGHTA and FQGTGA. The CDR3 DNA is TGTGCCAGCAGCTTACGTAGCGGGGGGCAAGAGACCCAGTACTTC. This gives the protein CASSLRSGGQETQYF.

Turning to this clonotype: A junction end diverges from the germline sequence, so it may reflect a read error. The V call is TRBV12-3 or TRBV12-4, the J call TRBJ2-4, with 8 bases matching TRBD2. The CDR3 has 14 amino acids. The CDR3 DNA follows: TGTGCCAGCGTAGCGGGGATAGCCATAAACATTCAGTACTTC. Translated: CASVAGIAINIQYF.

This clonotype was seen a handful of times. This chain uses TRBV14 with TRBJ2-1; D unclear. Germline loops: CDR1 SGHDN, CDR2 FVKESK. The CDR3 runs 11 residues. The ends were cut back, 3 bases at V and 8 bases at J, with 5 bases in the middle. CDR3 protein: CASSQVDEQFF. The DNA of the CDR3 is TGTGCCAGCAGCCAGGTGGATGAGCAGTTCTTC.

This chain joins TRBV7-9 and TRBJ2-3; 9 positions agree with TRBD2. The CDR3 sequence is 18 residues long. The germline gives CDR1 SEHNR, CDR2 FQNEAQ (reference sequence). The J segment lost 0 bases and the V segment lost 6 bases, leaving 13 bases of the junction unmatched. CDR3 amino acids: CASRPRLAGRKSTDTQYF. For the CDR3, the DNA is TGTGCCAGCAGGCCGCGGCTAGCGGGACGGAAGAGCACAGATACGCAGTATTTT.

This clonotype has more than one count but fewer than ten. The chain links TRBV7-9 to TRBJ2-2; D is perhaps TRBD1 (6 bases). Germline CDR1 is SEHNR and CDR2 is FQNEAQ (reference sequence). V gave up 5 bases and J gave up 5 bases, with 9 bases separating them. CDR3 length equals 13 residues. CDR3 residues: CASSPTGTGELFF. The CDR3 bases are TGTGCCAGCAGCCCGACAGGTACCGGGGAGCTGTTTTTT.

The chain couples TRBV10-3 to TRBJ2-1, with 10 bases aligning to TRBD2. The germline CDR1 and CDR2 sequences are ENHRY and SYGVKD. The CDR3 totals 15 residues. Unmatched junction bases numbered 4, after V lost 3 bases and J lost 5 bases. The CDR3 spells CAISDLAGDHNEQFF. The CDR3 nucleotides read TGTGCCATCAGTGATCTAGCGGGAGACCACAATGAGCAGTTCTTC.

The table lists this clonotype with a few counts. The gene calls are TRBV6-1 and TRBJ2-2; the D is unclear. V was cut by 8 bases and J by 5 bases, with 12 bases left in between. CDR1 is MNHNS and CDR2 is SASEGT in the germline V gene. The CDR3 is 13 amino acids. In DNA form, the CDR3 reads TGTGCCAGCCACACTGGGGAAACCGGGGAGCTGTTTTTT. Protein product: CASHTGETGELFF.

V gene TRBV7-2 combines with J gene TRBJ1-1; D is unresolved. CDR3 length: 14 amino acids. Looked up from germline, CDR1 is SGHTA and CDR2 is FQGNSA. Trimming took off 2 bases at V and 0 bases at J, with 7 bases between the two ends. The CDR3 DNA reads as TGTGCCAGCAGCTTATTTACGATGAACACTGAAGCTTTCTTT. Protein: CASSLFTMNTEAFF. The full variable domain, in which reference TRBV7-2 and TRBJ1-1 provide the parts outside the CDR3, is GAGVSQSPSNKVTEKGKDVELRCDPISGHTALYWYRQSLGQGLEFLIYFQGNSAPDKSGLPSDRFSAERTGGSVSTLTIQRTQQEDSAVYLCASSLFTMNTEAFFGQGTRLTVV.

V usage is TRBV25-1 and J usage is TRBJ1-6; D may be TRBD1 (5 bases). The CDR3 contains 15 residues. The V end was cut by 3 bases, the J end by 6 bases, with 12 bases between. CDR1 MGHDK and CDR2 SYGVNS come from the germline V gene. CDR3: CASSDPTEINSPLHF. The CDR3 nucleotides are TGTGCCAGCAGTGATCCGACAGAGATTAATTCACCCCTCCACTTT.

The chain joins TRBV20-1 to TRBJ2-1; 7 bases are a match to TRBD2. With V trimmed by 1 base and J by 6 bases, 0 bases remained unmatched. Germline V CDR1 and CDR2: DFQATT, SNEGSKA (reference sequence). This CDR3 has 12 residues. The CDR3 protein is CSARGTSNEQFF. The CDR3 nucleotides are TGCAGTGCTAGAGGGACTAGCAATGAGCAGTTCTTC.

This clonotype was recorded a few times. The germline gene is not matched at one end of the junction; a read error may be the cause. The rearrangement joins TRBV20-1 to TRBJ1-1; 10 nucleotides line up with TRBD1. The germline V gene encodes CDR1 DFQATT and CDR2 SNEGSKA (reference sequence). This CDR3 region has 16 residues. DNA of the CDR3: TGCAGTGCGAGAGCCGGGACAGGGGTGAATTATGGTGAAGCTTTCTTT. Translation gives CSARAGTGVNYGEAFF.

The chain uses TRBV27 and TRBJ1-1, with TRBD1 as a possible D gene (6 bases). V was pared by 2 bases and J by 4 bases, with 17 bases between. The CDR3 is made up of 16 amino acids. Germline V gene lookup returns CDR1 MNHEY and CDR2 SMNVEV (reference sequence). The CDR3: CASSLRTLTGSTEAFF. The DNA for the CDR3 is TGTGCCAGCAGTTTACGGACTTTAACAGGGAGCACTGAAGCTTTCTTT.

The gene calls are TRBV21-1 and TRBJ2-7; TRBD2, the D gene given by the table, was not confirmed from the DNA. TRBV21-1 is reported as a pseudogene. There are 12 residues in the CDR3. CDR3: CASSKVRTRKYF. The CDR3 coding sequence is TGTGCCAGCAGCAAAGTACGAACCCGCAAGTACTTC.

There are a few counts of this clonotype. V is TRBV7-2 and J is TRBJ2-7; D is unclear. Germline V CDR1 and CDR2: SGHTA, FQGNSA. V was cut by 4 bases and J by 3 bases, with 7 bases left in between. The CDR3 runs to 12 residues. CDR3 coding DNA: TGTGCCAGCAGCTCCCAGTACTACGAGCAGTACTTC. The encoded protein is CASSSQYYEQYF.

A few counts support this clonotype. The genes are TRBV28 and TRBJ2-3; 7 nucleotides align to TRBD2. The CDR3 contains 13 residues. The junction had 0 bases not matched to a gene; V was cut back by 2 bases and J by 4 bases. The germline V gene encodes CDR1 MDHEN and CDR2 SYDVKM. The CDR3 is CASSLAGADTQYF. DNA of the CDR3: TGTGCCAGCAGTTTAGCGGGAGCAGATACGCAGTATTTT.

This clonotype was seen a few times. The CDR3 loop reads CASRRSGGRNIQYF. The CDR3 DNA is TGTGCCAGCAGACGGAGCGGGGGCAGGAACATTCAGTACTTC. The J gene is TRBJ2-4, the V gene TRBV6-1; 8 bases fit TRBD2. Germline V gene sequence: CDR1 MNHNS, CDR2 SASEGT. The CDR3 extends over 14 amino acids. V was clipped by 6 bases and J by 7 bases; unmatched bases: 8.

V usage is TRBV29-1 and J usage is TRBJ2-7; TRBD2 agrees at 10 bases. The V and J ends lost 4 bases and 2 bases, in that order; junction bases with no gene match: 8. The CDR3 is made up of 15 amino acids. Germline lookup yields CDR1 SQVTM and CDR2 ANQGSEA. The chain's CDR3 is CSVVQASGSPYEQYF. The CDR3, as DNA: TGCAGCGTTGTTCAAGCTAGCGGGAGCCCCTACGAGCAGTACTTC.

The chain recombines TRBV7-2 with TRBJ1-2; D is unresolved. Per the germline V gene, CDR1 is SGHTA and CDR2 is FQGNSA. V lost 2 bases, J lost 7 bases, and 14 bases lay in between. This CDR3 spans 14 amino acids. The CDR3 sequence is CASSLTGPTSGYTF. DNA for the CDR3: TGTGCCAGCAGCTTAACGGGTCCGACCAGTGGCTACACCTTC.

This chain uses TRBV28 with TRBJ2-7; D is undetermined. Trimming pared 2 bases from V and 2 bases from J, leaving 7 bases between. The CDR3 is 13 amino acids. Per the germline V gene, CDR1 is MDHEN and CDR2 is SYDVKM. In DNA, the CDR3 is TGTGCCAGCAGTTTAAAGGGTCCCTACGAGCAGTACTTC. Translated, it gives CASSLKGPYEQYF.

This clonotype was seen a handful of times. The rearrangement uses TRBV20-1 and TRBJ1-1; 7 bases match TRBD1. The V gene's germline CDR1 is DFQATT and CDR2 SNEGSKA (reference sequence). This CDR3 region has 14 residues. The junction had 6 bases not matched to a gene; V was cut back by 3 bases and J by 2 bases. CDR3 in amino acids: CSARAQGLNTEAFF. The DNA for the CDR3 is TGCAGTGCTAGGGCACAGGGGCTAAACACTGAAGCTTTCTTT.

This clonotype was detected only a few times. The V gene is TRBV20-1, the J gene TRBJ1-1; D is ambiguous. The CDR3 runs 15 residues. The germline V gene has CDR1 DFQATT and CDR2 SNEGSKA (reference sequence). The germline V and J ends were trimmed by 5 bases and 4 bases, with 20 bases remaining between them. The CDR3 protein is CSAPVGGLVGTEAFF. CDR3 DNA sequence: TGCAGTGCTCCAGTAGGCGGACTCGTGGGCACTGAAGCTTTCTTT.